The present entry profiles one T cell receptor beta chain with its context. After removal of 5 bases from V and 5 bases from J, the junction contained 10 bases not matched to a gene. Germline assignment: CDR1 MNHEY and CDR2 SVGEGT. The CDR3 is 15 residues long. Authors' methods: How many nucleated cells were present was estimated from reference gene primer amplification. TCRdb keeps only in-frame clones here, not all; method: immunoSEQ multiplex PCR. Clone size and V and J calls were adopted from that table, with D and trimming inferred from the DNA. Of about 68,000 clones in the sample, 75% to 90% were seen once. The sample comes from a study of blood T cell repertoires in COVID-19. As for the study in general: Nucleic acid was either cDNA or gDNA, and it came from T cells, B-cell-depleted T cells, or PBMCs.

Seattle-derived patients entered the study during active infection and were followed longitudinally. This receptor was identified in a man aged 80 or over with COVID-19, enrolled during active disease. The sequencing input was peripheral blood. The chain carries TRBV6-2 or TRBV6-3 and TRBJ1-1, with 8 nucleotides matching TRBD1. CDR3 residues: CASSATGQGGTEAFF. CDR3 DNA sequence: TGTGCCAGCAGTGCGACTGGACAGGGAGGGACTGAAGCTTTCTTT.